One TCR beta chain is described in this entry. Its antigen is not identified. This specimen comes from a study of glioma-infiltrating T cells. Study-wide results and caveats: Only very few CDR3 sequences appeared in both tissue and blood. Tissue-blood divergence was below expectation in non-neoplastic patients, above in gliomas.

TCR alpha and beta CDR3 regions were amplified from RNA using iRepertoire nested multiplex PCR. For one-step reverse transcription and amplification, 100-400 ng of tissue mRNA or PBMC total RNA was used. TCRdb fed the multiplex PCR reads into MiXCR, producing one record per CDR3 protein. This sample has over 70,000 distinct CDR3 sequences, with 20% to 25% found just once. V lost 7 bases and J lost 4, with 8 bases in between. CDR1 and CDR2 from the germline V gene are DFQATT and SNEGSKA (reference sequence). The CDR3 spans 11 residues. Material: glioma tissue, nonneoplastic brain tissue, or PBMCs (not recorded which). This TCR was recovered from a human donor with low-grade glioma or glioblastoma, undergoing nonglioma brain surgery, or in good health (not recorded which). The V call is TRBV20-1, the J call TRBJ1-3; D remains ambiguous. CDR3 coding DNA: TGCAGTGGGACTAGCGGAAACACCATATATTTT. Residues: CSGTSGNTIYF.